One sample yielded the 18 T cell receptor beta chains listed below, sequenced in a study of identical twins. TCRdb fed the 5' RACE reads into MiXCR, producing one record per CDR3 protein. The sample consists of about 550,000 distinct CDR3 sequences, approximately 20% of them appearing once. The sample was also linked to a second study, of yellow fever vaccine responses in identical twins.

Sequenced sample: CD4+ T cells sorted from blood. These receptors came from a woman aged 18-29 years in good health.

This clonotype was seen only a few times. The rearrangement joins TRBV20-1 to TRBJ1-5; D is unclear. Germline CDR1 is DFQATT and CDR2 is SNEGSKA (reference sequence). This CDR3 contains 13 residues. V lost 6 bases and J 2 bases, leaving 11 bases between the germline ends. In DNA form, the CDR3 reads TGCAGTGCCCCACTCGGGGGCAATCAGCCCCAGCATTTT. Protein sequence: CSAPLGGNQPQHF.

CDR3 region: CAISSREFQETQYF. CDR3 nucleotide sequence: TGTGCCATCTCATCCCGGGAGTTCCAAGAGACCCAGTACTTC. The chain carries TRBV10-3 and TRBJ2-5, with a tentative D call TRBD2 (6 bases). The V and J ends lost 8 bases and 1 base respectively, with 14 bases between them. The CDR3 sequence is 14 residues long. The germline V gene encodes CDR1 ENHRY and CDR2 SYGVKD.

The chain employs TRBV5-1 and TRBJ2-2; 9 nucleotides agree with TRBD1. The V gene's germline CDR1 is SGHRS and CDR2 YFSETQ. V dropped 4 bases and J dropped 4; count of bases not matched to a gene: 8. This CDR3 is 16 amino acids long. CDR3 protein: CASSGGQGLGTGELFF. The CDR3 DNA reads as TGCGCCAGCAGCGGGGGACAGGGATTGGGCACCGGGGAGCTGTTTTTT. The entire variable domain, with the rest obtained from reference TRBV5-1 and TRBJ2-2, is as follows: KAGVTQTPRYLIKTRGQQVTLSCSPISGHRSVSWYQQTPGQGLQFLFEYFSETQRNKGNFPGRFSGRQFSNSRSEMNVSTLELGDSALYLCASSGGQGLGTGELFFGEGSRLTVL.

The sample holds a few counts of this clonotype. The rearrangement joins TRBV11-1 to TRBJ1-2, with TRBD1 matching over 7 bases. The germline gives CDR1 SGHAT, CDR2 FQDESV (reference sequence). This CDR3 has 18 residues. Germline trimming cut 1 base from V and 1 base from J; bases unmatched to any gene: 12. CDR3 DNA sequence: TGTGCCAGCAGCTTAGTGGGGACAGCCGATTTACTTAACTATGGCTACACCTTC. This codes for CASSLVGTADLLNYGYTF. Full variable domain (missing parts from reference TRBV11-1 and TRBJ1-2): EAEVAQSPRYKITEKSQAVAFWCDPISGHATLYWYRQILGQGPELLVQFQDESVVDDSQLPKDRFSAERLKGVDSTLKIQPAELGDSAMYLCASSLVGTADLLNYGYTFGSGTRLTVV.

The gene calls are TRBV5-1 and TRBJ2-2; no clear D gene. Looked up from germline, CDR1 is SGHRS and CDR2 is YFSETQ. CDR3 length equals 16 residues. V was pared by 5 bases and J by 0 bases, with 14 bases between. CDR3 sequence reads: CASSVGVVTNTGELFF. As DNA, the CDR3 is TGCGCCAGCAGTGTCGGAGTCGTAACGAACACCGGGGAGCTGTTTTTT.

The chain recombines TRBV7-2 with TRBJ2-5; 9 bases are a match to TRBD2. V lost 5 bases, J lost 2 bases, and 6 bases stayed unmatched. The length of the CDR3 is 15 residues. The germline CDR1 and CDR2 sequences are SGHTA and FQGNSA. The CDR3 here is CASSPHSGGQETQYF. CDR3 bases: TGTGCCAGCAGCCCCCATAGCGGGGGACAAGAGACCCAGTACTTC.

The chain recombines TRBV27 with TRBJ2-7; D may be TRBD2 (6 bases). The V and J ends lost 5 bases and 3 bases respectively, with 17 bases between them. Germline CDR1 is MNHEY and CDR2 is SMNVEV (reference sequence). This CDR3 has 15 amino acids. CDR3 residues: CASSAWGDGYYEQYF. Here the CDR3 DNA reads TGTGCCAGCAGTGCCTGGGGGGACGGATACTACGAGCAGTACTTC.

This chain connects TRBV20-1 to TRBJ1-1; tentatively, D is TRBD1 (5 bases). Trimming left V 2 bases short and J 1 base short, with 14 bases between. Germline V gene lookup returns CDR1 DFQATT and CDR2 SNEGSKA (reference sequence). This CDR3 is 15 amino acids long. CDR3 residues: CSARPTGQGNTEAFF. In DNA form, the CDR3 reads TGCAGTGCTAGACCCACGGGTCAGGGGAACACTGAAGCTTTCTTT.

The J gene is TRBJ2-3, the V gene TRBV6-5; D unresolved. This CDR3 comprises 16 residues. Germline CDR1 is MNHEY and CDR2 is SVGAGI. V was clipped by 0 bases and J by 2 bases, with 12 bases between them. The CDR3 here is CASSYSRTAITDTQYF. The DNA of the CDR3 is TGTGCCAGCAGTTACTCGAGAACCGCTATCACAGATACGCAGTATTTT.

This clonotype was observed a handful of times. This chain connects TRBV20-1 to TRBJ2-3, with 12 bases lining up with TRBD2. The CDR3 spans 13 residues. The J segment lost 5 bases and the V segment lost 4 bases, leaving 1 base of the junction unmatched. CDR1 and CDR2 from the germline V gene are DFQATT and SNEGSKA (reference sequence). CDR3 nucleotide sequence: TGCAGTGCTACTAGCGGGGGGGTAGATACGCAGTATTTT. It codes for CSATSGGVDTQYF.

The rearrangement uses TRBV20-1 and TRBJ1-1, with D uncertain. CDR1 is DFQATT and CDR2 is SNEGSKA in the germline V gene (reference sequence). CDR3 length: 13 amino acids. Trimming removed 0 bases from V and 0 bases from J, with 5 bases in between. The CDR3 region is CSARDSMNTEAFF. The CDR3 DNA follows: TGCAGTGCTAGAGACAGCATGAACACTGAAGCTTTCTTT.

V usage is TRBV5-4 and J usage is TRBJ2-2; 7 bases are a match to TRBD2. This CDR3 is built from 16 residues. Trimming removed 4 bases from V and 4 bases from J; junction bases left unmatched: 10. In germline, CDR1 is SGHNT, CDR2 YYREEE (reference sequence). CDR3 in amino acids: CASSPGGQGFTGELFF. CDR3 DNA: TGTGCCAGCAGCCCGGGGGGTCAGGGTTTCACCGGGGAGCTGTTTTTT.

At least ten counts were recorded for this clonotype. The chain employs TRBV29-1 and TRBJ2-7, with D possibly TRBD2 on 5 matching bases. Germline V gene data show CDR1 as SQVTM and CDR2 as ANQGSEA. The CDR3 length is 12 residues. The germline V and J ends were trimmed by 4 bases and 3 bases, with 10 bases remaining between them. The CDR3 reads CSVGSGGYEQYF. The CDR3 nucleotides read TGCAGCGTTGGTTCCGGAGGCTACGAGCAGTACTTC.

This clonotype was counted a few times. J is TRBJ2-2 and V is TRBV6-5; 7 bases map to TRBD1. Losses at the gene ends were 3 bases for V and 3 bases for J; bases not matched to a gene: 16. CDR1 is MNHEY, CDR2 SVGAGI, per germline. The CDR3 has 19 amino acids. CDR3 amino acids: CASSYRVTGSSLYTGELFF. The CDR3, as DNA: TGTGCCAGCAGTTATAGGGTGACAGGGTCGAGTTTATACACCGGGGAGCTGTTTTTT.

The chain links TRBV20-1 to TRBJ2-7; D is possibly TRBD1 (7 bases). Trimming pared 0 bases from V and 1 base from J, leaving 16 bases between. The CDR3 sequence is 16 residues long. Germline V CDR1 and CDR2: DFQATT, SNEGSKA (reference sequence). The CDR3 DNA sequence: TGCAGTGCTAGAGAAGGAGGGACAGCGAGATCCTACGAGCAGTACGTC. This codes for CSAREGGTARSYEQYV.

V is TRBV2 and J is TRBJ2-1; D call uncertain. The CDR3 loop spans 14 amino acids. Trimming took 6 bases from V and 6 from J, leaving 15 bases between them. Germline V gives CDR1 SNHLY, CDR2 FYNNEI. The CDR3 sequence is CASSPESVPNEQFF. For the CDR3, the DNA is TGTGCCAGCAGCCCAGAATCCGTCCCCAATGAGCAGTTCTTC.

The chain is built from TRBV27 and TRBJ2-3; TRBD1 is a possible D gene (6 bases). CDR3 length equals 15 residues. Germline V gene data show CDR1 as MNHEY and CDR2 as SMNVEV (reference sequence). The V end lost 6 bases, the J end lost 4 bases, and 17 bases lay between the germline ends. DNA for the CDR3: TGTGCCAGCAGGACAGGCTCCCTAAGACCAGATACGCAGTATTTT. Its protein is CASRTGSLRPDTQYF.

The CDR3 reads CSADSRFGEQYV. CDR3 nucleotide sequence: TGCAGTGCAGATTCAAGGTTTGGCGAGCAGTACGTC. V gene TRBV20-1 combines with J gene TRBJ2-7; the D is unclear. CDR1 and CDR2 (germline): DFQATT, SNEGSKA (reference sequence). Trimming removed 6 bases from V and 6 bases from J, with 15 bases in between. This CDR3 region has 12 residues.